The 13 T cell receptor beta chains below were found in one sample sequenced in a study of OX40 agonist ivuxolimab in advanced cancers. The data were produced by immunoSEQ multiplex PCR, yet TCRdb's version contains in-frame clones alone and is incomplete. The sample lists 42,000 or so clones, around 84% occurring once. The starting material was CD4+ or CD8+ T cells sorted from blood, obtained in a trial of the OX40 agonist ivuxolimab. Receptors originate from an adult with an advanced solid tumor such as melanoma, head and neck, liver or kidney cancer.

The V and J genes are TRBV10-3 and TRBJ2-4; the match to TRBD1 covers 7 bases. The J segment lost 0 bases and the V segment lost 5 bases, leaving 7 bases of the junction unmatched. CDR1 is ENHRY, CDR2 SYGVKD, per germline. This CDR3 contains 16 residues. CDR3 region: CAISRSDREAKNIQYF. The CDR3 DNA is TGTGCCATCAGTCGAAGCGACAGGGAAGCCAAAAACATTCAGTACTTC.

This clone has just one count. J is TRBJ2-5 and V is TRBV7-2, with 9 bases matching TRBD1. CDR1 and CDR2 (germline): SGHTA, FQGNSA. V gave up 4 bases and J gave up 5 bases; unmatched junction bases: 11. CDR3 length: 16 residues. DNA for the CDR3: TGTGCCAGCAGCTGGGGAATAACAGGGGGCGGCGAGACCCAGTACTTC. This sequence encodes CASSWGITGGGETQYF.

This chain joins TRBV7-2 and TRBJ2-5, with 7 bases lining up with TRBD1. Trimming at V came to 3 bases and at J to 1 base, leaving 5 bases not matched to a gene. The CDR3 loop spans 15 amino acids. Germline assignment: CDR1 SGHTA and CDR2 FQGNSA. The CDR3 region has the DNA TGTGCCAGCAGCTTTGGGACAGTATTCCAAGAGACCCAGTACTTC. It codes for CASSFGTVFQETQYF.

This clone has a handful of counts. The CDR3 nucleotides read TGTGCCAGCAGCTTAACAGGGGGCTCTGGAAACACCATATATTTT. It yields the protein CASSLTGGSGNTIYF. This sequence joins TRBV7-9 and TRBJ1-3; the match to TRBD1 covers 8 bases. The V segment lost 2 bases and the J segment 0 bases; nucleotides outside the gene matches: 0. The CDR3 is 15 amino acids. The germline V gene has CDR1 SEHNR and CDR2 FQNEAQ (reference sequence).

The chain is built from TRBV4-2 and TRBJ2-2; D ambiguous. Germline V gene data show CDR1 as LGHNA and CDR2 as YNFKEQ. V was shortened by 1 base and J by 7 bases, with 13 bases between the two germline ends. The CDR3 has 15 amino acids. In nucleotides, the CDR3 is TGTGCCAGCAGCCAAGTACACCCTCTGAGCGGGGAGCTGTTTTTT. Protein product: CASSQVHPLSGELFF.

This rearrangement joins TRBV5-3 to TRBJ2-7; D remains ambiguous. TRBV5-3 is noted as an ORF with a role that remains uncertain. This CDR3 spans 12 amino acids. CDR3 residues: CASSLWGYEQYV. The CDR3 region has the DNA TGTGCCAGCAGCTTGTGGGGCTACGAGCAGTACGTC.

The chain is built from TRBV19 and TRBJ2-2, with D possibly matching TRBD2 (5 bases). This CDR3 contains 12 residues. Germline V CDR1 and CDR2: LNHDA, SQIVND (reference sequence). V was clipped by 8 bases and J by 7 bases, with 11 bases between them. The CDR3 here is CASSDYSGELFF. DNA for the CDR3: TGTGCCAGTTCCGACTATAGCGGGGAGCTGTTTTTT.

J is TRBJ1-1 and V is TRBV27; D is unclear. CDR1 and CDR2 (germline): MNHEY, SMNVEV (reference sequence). The CDR3 runs 13 residues. Trimming left V 6 bases short and J 0 bases short, with 8 bases between. As DNA, the CDR3 is TGTGCCAGCAGCCGGGCCTTGAACACTGAAGCTTTCTTT. It is translated as CASSRALNTEAFF.

This clone was observed a handful of times. This chain joins TRBV9 and TRBJ2-1; D remains ambiguous. This CDR3 is 14 amino acids long. Trimming took 7 bases from V and 8 from J, leaving 19 bases between them. Germline V gives CDR1 SGDLS, CDR2 YYNGEE. The CDR3 sequence is CASGDSTGRDEQFF. CDR3 bases: TGTGCCAGCGGGGATTCAACTGGAAGGGATGAGCAGTTCTTC. The full variable domain, in which reference TRBV9 and TRBJ2-1 provide the parts outside the CDR3, is DSGVTQTPKHLITATGQRVTLRCSPRSGDLSVYWYQQSLDQGLQFLIQYYNGEERAKGNILERFSAQQFPDLHSELNLSSLELGDSALYFCASGDSTGRDEQFFGPGTRLTVL.

The chain links TRBV9 to TRBJ1-3, with D unresolved. Germline-derived CDR1 and CDR2 are SGDLS and YYNGEE. The CDR3 length is 14 residues. With 4 bases removed from V and 0 bases from J, the gap between germline ends came to 8 bases. DNA for the CDR3: TGTGCCAGCAGCCTCCGGGGCTCTGGAAACACCATATATTTT. Its translation is CASSLRGSGNTIYF.

J is TRBJ2-7 and V is TRBV7-4; D is ambiguous. V shed 1 base and J shed 0 bases, with 4 bases lying between them. The germline CDR1 and CDR2 sequences are SGHVT and SQSDAQ. This CDR3 has 13 residues. The CDR3 sequence is CASSLESSYEQYV. In DNA form, the CDR3 reads TGTGCCAGCAGCTTAGAGAGCTCCTACGAGCAGTACGTC.

V and J are TRBV6-5 and TRBJ2-4; D is possibly TRBD1 (5 bases). The CDR3 is made up of 14 amino acids. V was pared by 2 bases and J by 9 bases, with 14 bases between. Germline-derived CDR1 and CDR2 are MNHEY and SVGAGI. CDR3 bases: TGTGCCAGCAGTTACGGTGGGGCAAGTGGCATTCAGTACTTC. As protein: CASSYGGASGIQYF.

V usage is TRBV25-1 and J usage is TRBJ2-2, with 7 bases identical to TRBD2. V gave up 3 bases and J gave up 0 bases; unmatched junction bases: 1. The germline V gene encodes CDR1 MGHDK and CDR2 SYGVNS. CDR3 length: 15 residues. CDR3 nucleotide sequence: TGTGCCAGCAGTGATGCGGGGGCGAACACCGGGGAGCTGTTTTTT. Translated, it gives CASSDAGANTGELFF.